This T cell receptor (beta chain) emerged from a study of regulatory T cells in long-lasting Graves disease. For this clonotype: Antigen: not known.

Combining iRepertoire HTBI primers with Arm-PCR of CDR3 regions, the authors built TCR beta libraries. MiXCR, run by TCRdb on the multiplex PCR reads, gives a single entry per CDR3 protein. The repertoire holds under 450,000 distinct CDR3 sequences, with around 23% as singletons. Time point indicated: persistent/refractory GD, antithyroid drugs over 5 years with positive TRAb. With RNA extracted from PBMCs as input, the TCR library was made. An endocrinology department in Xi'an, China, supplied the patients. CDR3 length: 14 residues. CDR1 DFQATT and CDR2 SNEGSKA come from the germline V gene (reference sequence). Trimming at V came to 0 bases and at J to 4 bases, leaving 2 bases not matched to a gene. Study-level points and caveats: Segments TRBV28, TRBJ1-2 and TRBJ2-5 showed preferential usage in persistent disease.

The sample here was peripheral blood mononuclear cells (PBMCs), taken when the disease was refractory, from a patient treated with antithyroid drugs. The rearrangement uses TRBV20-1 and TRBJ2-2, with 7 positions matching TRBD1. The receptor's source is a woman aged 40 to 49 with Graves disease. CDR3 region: CSARDYRGTGELFF. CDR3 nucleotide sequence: TGCAGTGCTAGAGACTACAGGGGCACCGGGGAGCTGTTTTTT.